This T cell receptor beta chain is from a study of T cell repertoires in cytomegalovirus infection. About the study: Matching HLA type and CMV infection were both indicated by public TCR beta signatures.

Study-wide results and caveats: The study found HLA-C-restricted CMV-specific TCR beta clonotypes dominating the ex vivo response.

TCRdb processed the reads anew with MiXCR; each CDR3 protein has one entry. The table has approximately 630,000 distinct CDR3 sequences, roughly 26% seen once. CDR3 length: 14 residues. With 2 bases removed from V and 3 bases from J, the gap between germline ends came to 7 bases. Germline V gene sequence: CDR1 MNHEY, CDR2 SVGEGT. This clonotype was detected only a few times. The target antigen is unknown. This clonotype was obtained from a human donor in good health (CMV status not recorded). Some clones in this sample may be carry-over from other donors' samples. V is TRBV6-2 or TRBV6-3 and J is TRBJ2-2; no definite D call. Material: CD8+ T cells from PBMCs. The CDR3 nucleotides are TGTGCCAGCAGTTACGGTGCGGACACCGGGGAGCTGTTTTTT. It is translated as CASSYGADTGELFF.